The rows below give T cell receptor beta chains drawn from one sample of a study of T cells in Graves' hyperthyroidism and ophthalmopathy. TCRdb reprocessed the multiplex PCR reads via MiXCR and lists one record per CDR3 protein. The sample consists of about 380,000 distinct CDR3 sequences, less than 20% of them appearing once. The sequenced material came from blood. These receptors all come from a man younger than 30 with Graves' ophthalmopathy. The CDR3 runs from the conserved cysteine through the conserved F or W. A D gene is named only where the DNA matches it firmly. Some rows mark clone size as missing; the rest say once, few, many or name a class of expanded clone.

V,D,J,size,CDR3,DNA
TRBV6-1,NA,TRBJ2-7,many,CASSATGSSSYEQYF,TGTGCCAGCAGTGCTACCGGGTCCTCCTCCTACGAGCAGTACTTC
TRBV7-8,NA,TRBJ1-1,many,CASTGDQAPTEAFF,TGTGCCAGCACCGGGGACCAGGCTCCCACTGAAGCTTTCTTT
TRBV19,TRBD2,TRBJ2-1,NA,CASSVLAGGLYNEQFF,TGTGCCAGTAGTGTGTTAGCGGGGGGGCTCTACAATGAGCAGTTCTTC
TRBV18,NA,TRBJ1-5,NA,CASSLSLVGGNQPQHF,TGTGCCAGCTCACTCAGCCTTGTTGGAGGCAATCAGCCCCAGCATTTT
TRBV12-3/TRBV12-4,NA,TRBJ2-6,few,CASSPGPPNSGANVLTF,TGTGCCAGCAGTCCCGGGCCACCCAACTCTGGGGCCAACGTCCTGACTTTC
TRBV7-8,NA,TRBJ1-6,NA,CASSLANRAGSPLHF,TGTGCCAGCAGCTTAGCCAACAGAGCGGGGTCACCCCTCCACTTT
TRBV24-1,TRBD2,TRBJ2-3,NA,CATSATLAGGSTDTQYF,TGTGCCACCAGTGCCACACTAGCGGGGGGCTCCACAGATACGCAGTATTTT
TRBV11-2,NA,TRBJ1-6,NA,CASSSIDFTEASYNSPLHF,TGTGCCAGCAGCTCAATAGACTTCACAGAGGCATCCTATAATTCACCCCTCCACTTT
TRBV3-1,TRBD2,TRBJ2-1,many,CASSHLTGGPRDEQFF,TGTGCCAGCAGCCACCTCACGGGGGGGCCTCGTGATGAGCAGTTCTTC
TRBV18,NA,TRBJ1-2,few,CASSPKVESYGYTF,TGTGCCAGCTCACCAAAGGTTGAGAGCTATGGCTACACCTTC
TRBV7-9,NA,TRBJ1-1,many,CASGANTEAFF,TGTGCCTCCGGGGCAAACACTGAAGCTTTCTTT
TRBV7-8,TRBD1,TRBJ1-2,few,CASSPALVAGTGQFGYTF,TGTGCCAGCTCACCTGCCCTAGTGGCCGGGACAGGGCAATTTGGCTACACCTTC
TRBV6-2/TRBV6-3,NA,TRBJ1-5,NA,CASSLHGTGNQPQHF,TGTGCCAGCAGTCTACACGGGACGGGAAATCAGCCCCAGCATTTT
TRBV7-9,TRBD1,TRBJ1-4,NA,CASSLGTGGTEKLFF,TGTGCCAGCAGCTTAGGGACAGGGGGGACTGAAAAACTGTTTTTT
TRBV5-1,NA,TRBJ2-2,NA,CASSLDRRGTGELFF,TGTGCCAGCAGCCTGGACAGGCGGGGCACCGGGGAGCTGTTTTTT
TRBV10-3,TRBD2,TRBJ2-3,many,CAISESLAGGLGDTQYF,TGTGCCATCAGTGAGTCCCTAGCGGGGGGGCTCGGAGATACGCAGTATTTT
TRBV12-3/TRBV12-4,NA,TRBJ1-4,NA,CASKLAGGLTREKLFF,TGTGCCAGCAAGCTAGCGGGGGGACTTACCCGGGAAAAACTGTTTTTT
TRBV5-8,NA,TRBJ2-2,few,CASSLGPDGELFF,TGTGCCAGCAGCTTGGGACCAGACGGGGAGCTGTTTTTT
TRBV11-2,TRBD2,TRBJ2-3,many,CASSLGGGGPGTDTQYF,TGTGCCAGCAGCTTAGGGGGCGGGGGGCCAGGAACAGATACGCAGTATTTT
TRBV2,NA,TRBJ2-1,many,CASMGAQGLEQFF,TGTGCCAGCATGGGGGCCCAGGGTCTTGAGCAGTTCTTC
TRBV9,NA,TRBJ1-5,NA,CASSVGAVNQPQHF,TGTGCCAGCAGCGTAGGGGCAGTTAATCAGCCCCAGCATTTT
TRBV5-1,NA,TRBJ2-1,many,CASSLVPQAENEQFF,TGCGCCAGCAGCTTGGTTCCACAGGCAGAGAATGAGCAGTTCTTC
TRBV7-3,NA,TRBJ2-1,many,CASSFSALGAKDEQFF,TGTGCCAGCAGCTTTTCAGCTCTGGGGGCCAAGGATGAGCAGTTCTTC
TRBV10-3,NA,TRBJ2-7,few,CAIREGAYEQYF,TGTGCCATCAGAGAGGGGGCCTACGAGCAGTACTTC
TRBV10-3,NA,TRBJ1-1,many,CAISESFRNTEAFF,TGTGCCATCAGTGAGTCGTTCCGGAACACTGAAGCTTTCTTT
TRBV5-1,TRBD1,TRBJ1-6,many,CASSSLGQNSPLHF,TGCGCCAGCAGCTCCTTGGGACAGAATTCACCCCTCCACTTT